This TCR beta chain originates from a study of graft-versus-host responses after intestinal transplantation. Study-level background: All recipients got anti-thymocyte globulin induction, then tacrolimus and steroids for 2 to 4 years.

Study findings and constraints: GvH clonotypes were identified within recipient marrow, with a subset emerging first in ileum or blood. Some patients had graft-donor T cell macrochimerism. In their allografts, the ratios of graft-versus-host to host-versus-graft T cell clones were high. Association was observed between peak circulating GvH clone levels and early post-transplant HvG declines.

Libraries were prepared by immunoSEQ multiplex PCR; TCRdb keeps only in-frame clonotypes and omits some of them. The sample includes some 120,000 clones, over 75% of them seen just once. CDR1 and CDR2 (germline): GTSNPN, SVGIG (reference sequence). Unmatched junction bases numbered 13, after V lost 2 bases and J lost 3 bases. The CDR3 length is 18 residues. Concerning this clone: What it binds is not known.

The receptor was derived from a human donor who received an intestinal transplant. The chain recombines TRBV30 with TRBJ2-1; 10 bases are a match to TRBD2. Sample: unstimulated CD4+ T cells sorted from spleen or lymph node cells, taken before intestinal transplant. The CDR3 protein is CAWSPPPLAGGFYNEQFF. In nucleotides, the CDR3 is TGTGCCTGGAGTCCTCCCCCATTAGCGGGGGGATTCTACAATGAGCAGTTCTTC.